This T cell receptor beta chain was sequenced for a study of identical twins' blood T cells. The CDR3 runs 16 residues. V gave up 3 bases and J gave up 2 bases; unmatched junction bases: 7. CDR1 and CDR2 from the germline V gene are SQVTM and ANQGSEA. This clonotype was detected many times. Its specificity is unknown. TCRdb fed the 5' RACE reads into MiXCR, producing one record per CDR3 protein. Of hundreds of thousands of distinct CDR3 sequences listed, roughly 31% are singletons. Findings and limits, study-wide: Shared CDR3 clonotype counts between two donors mainly tracked the product of their cloneset sizes, twins included.

The sequence was obtained from a woman aged 18 to 55 in good health. The sample comprised PBMCs. V and J are TRBV29-1 and TRBJ2-1, with TRBD1 matching over 10 bases. This CDR3 is CSVDGSGTGAYNEQFF. CDR3 DNA: TGCAGCGTTGACGGGTCCGGGACAGGGGCCTACAATGAGCAGTTCTTC.